Listed here are 22 T cell receptor beta chains from one sample, sequenced in a study of beta chain features in type 1 diabetes (dated by TCRdb to the late 2010s). General findings and caveats noted by the study authors: In all four CD4+ subsets, TCRB CDR3 length was moderately but significantly shorter in type 1 diabetes patients.

These receptors are not linked to any known antigen. The library was built by means of the immunoSEQ multiplex PCR assay. The entire isolated RNA was reverse transcribed using the High Capacity cDNA Reverse Transcription Kit, and thus expressed TCRB transcripts were sequenced. TCRdb's version of the immuneACCESS table is confined to in-frame rearrangements and falls short of the full clone set. An unresolved V gene accounts for under half of the shortfall where checked; the remainder is of unknown origin. The sample records about 340,000 clones, roughly 13% of which are singletons. The ten largest make up nearly 0.015% of the sample. The sample comprised naive CD4+ T cells from blood. The cell subset or site label corresponds to: true naive CD4+ T cells. Receptors originate from a woman between 18 and 30 years old with type 1 diabetes.

In this sample, this clone turned up a few times. V is TRBV11-2 and J is TRBJ2-3; D is ambiguous. Germline loops: CDR1 SGHAT, CDR2 FQNNGV. The CDR3 runs to 15 residues. Trimming removed 6 bases from V and 0 bases from J, with 13 bases in between. The CDR3 reads CASRATATSTDTQYF. The CDR3 bases are TGTGCCAGCAGAGCAACAGCTACTAGCACAGATACGCAGTATTTT. The variable domain in full, completed from reference TRBV11-2 and TRBJ2-3, reads EAGVAQSPRYKIIEKRQSVAFWCNPISGHATLYWYQQILGQGPKLLIQFQNNGVVDDSQLPKDRFSAERLKGVDSTLKIQPAKLEDSAVYLCASRATATSTDTQYFGPGTRLTVL.

The table lists this clone with a few counts. This chain uses TRBV27 with TRBJ1-1; D gene unclear. This CDR3 is built from 13 residues. Germline V lookup: CDR1 MNHEY, CDR2 SMNVEV (reference sequence). The V end lost 6 bases, the J end lost 4 bases, and 12 bases lay between the germline ends. Here the CDR3 reads CASRNTLATEAFF. Here the CDR3 DNA reads TGTGCCAGCAGGAATACGCTGGCCACTGAAGCTTTCTTT.

This chain uses TRBV14 with TRBJ2-1; 7 bases are a match to TRBD1. Germline V lookup: CDR1 SGHDN, CDR2 FVKESK. The CDR3 contains 15 residues. The V gene end was trimmed by 5 bases and the J gene end by 5 bases; junction bases not matched to a gene: 9. The CDR3 coding sequence is TGTGCCAGCAGCTTTAGACAGGGTTCCCACAATGAGCAGTTCTTC. This sequence encodes CASSFRQGSHNEQFF. The complete variable domain, with remaining parts taken from reference TRBV14 and TRBJ2-1, reads EAGVTQFPSHSVIEKGQTVTLRCDPISGHDNLYWYRRVMGKEIKFLLHFVKESKQDESGMPNNRFLAERTGGTYSTLKVQPAELEDSGVYFCASSFRQGSHNEQFFGPGTRLTVL.

The chain has TRBV11-3 and TRBJ1-1; D uncertain. Germline lookup yields CDR1 SGHNT and CDR2 YENEEA. The CDR3 runs to 16 residues. V lost 1 base, J lost 4 bases, and 16 bases lay in between. In nucleotides, the CDR3 is TGTGCCAGCAGCTTAGCTGGGTACGGCGGATCCACTGAAGCTTTCTTT. It yields the protein CASSLAGYGGSTEAFF.

The chain has TRBV19 and TRBJ2-1; 7 positions agree with TRBD2. V was pared by 0 bases and J by 4 bases, with 6 bases of the junction left unmatched. CDR1 is LNHDA, CDR2 SQIVND, per germline (reference sequence). CDR3 length equals 16 residues. Here the CDR3 reads CASSIDRPSGYNEQFF. The CDR3 DNA reads TGTGCCAGTAGTATAGATCGCCCTAGCGGATACAATGAGCAGTTCTTC.

The gene calls are TRBV4-1 and TRBJ2-2; no reliable D call. V was trimmed by 1 base and J by 4 bases, leaving 7 bases between them. This CDR3 contains 14 residues. CDR1 MGHRA and CDR2 YSYEKL come from the germline V gene. CDR3 DNA: TGCGCCAGCAGCCAAGTGGCAGTCACCGGGGAGCTGTTTTTT. Translating it yields CASSQVAVTGELFF.

The rearrangement links TRBV18 to TRBJ2-3; 8 nucleotides agree with TRBD2. Losses at the gene ends were 1 base for V and 8 bases for J; bases not matched to a gene: 8. The CDR3 runs 15 residues. CDR1 is KGHSH, CDR2 LQKENI, per germline. This CDR3 reads CASSPRPGGPGTQYF. For the CDR3, the DNA is TGTGCCAGCTCACCACGGCCGGGAGGGCCGGGTACGCAGTATTTT.

This clone came up a few times. The rearrangement joins TRBV5-1 to TRBJ2-7; 12 nucleotides agree with TRBD2. The V gene end was trimmed by 0 bases and the J gene end by 5 bases; junction bases not matched to a gene: 3. The CDR3 extends over 15 amino acids. CDR1 SGHRS and CDR2 YFSETQ come from the germline V gene. The CDR3 loop is CASSLGLAGVDEQYV. The CDR3 DNA is TGCGCCAGCAGCTTGGGACTAGCGGGAGTAGACGAGCAGTACGTC.

The table lists this clone with a few counts. This chain uses TRBV30 with TRBJ1-4; D not certain. Per the germline V gene, CDR1 is GTSNPN and CDR2 is SVGIG (reference sequence). The CDR3 runs 14 residues. The V end was cut by 3 bases, the J end by 11 bases, with 19 bases between. CDR3 in DNA: TGTGCCTGGAGCGCGGGTCCATTCCTGAGGAAACTGTTTTTT. Translation gives CAWSAGPFLRKLFF.

This sequence joins TRBV4-1 and TRBJ2-1; TRBD2 aligns across 9 bases. The trim removed 3 bases at V and 9 bases at J, leaving 12 bases unmatched. CDR1 is MGHRA, CDR2 YSYEKL, per germline. The length of the CDR3 is 16 residues. The CDR3 region is CASSQEGGGRAGEQFF. CDR3 bases: TGCGCCAGCAGCCAGGAGGGGGGCGGGAGGGCCGGTGAGCAGTTCTTC.

In this sample, this clone turned up a few times. The rearrangement joins TRBV7-2 to TRBJ2-3; D remains ambiguous. The V end was cut by 6 bases, the J end by 3 bases, with 4 bases between. The V gene's germline CDR1 is SGHTA and CDR2 FQGNSA. The CDR3 is 11 residues long. The CDR3 DNA follows: TGTGCCAGCAGGCGGACAGATACGCAGTATTTT. Amino acids: CASRRTDTQYF.

The rearrangement links TRBV28 to TRBJ2-7; TRBD2 matches 7 bases. Germline loops: CDR1 MDHEN, CDR2 SYDVKM. The CDR3 is 14 residues long. The V gene end was trimmed by 7 bases and the J gene end by 2 bases; junction bases not matched to a gene: 8. CDR3 region: CASIGRPSTYEQYF. CDR3 nucleotides: TGTGCCAGCATCGGGAGGCCTTCAACCTACGAGCAGTACTTC.

This clone showed up just a few times. Written as DNA, the CDR3 is TGCGCCAGCAGCCAAGTCGTCAAGGGGGTGAGTGAAGCTTTCTTT. Translated, it gives CASSQVVKGVSEAFF. The chain links TRBV4-3 to TRBJ1-1; D perhaps matches TRBD1 (6 bases). This CDR3 is built from 15 residues. The ends were cut back, 1 base at V and 7 bases at J, with 16 bases in the middle. The germline V gene has CDR1 LGHNA and CDR2 YSLEER.

This clone turned up a few times. V gene TRBV19 combines with J gene TRBJ2-1; 11 nucleotides agree with TRBD2. The CDR3 loop spans 12 amino acids. Germline values: CDR1 LNHDA, CDR2 SQIVND (reference sequence). CDR3 DNA: TGTGTAACTAGCGGGAGACAGCGTGAGCAGTTCTTC. Amino acids: CVTSGRQREQFF.

The V gene is TRBV18, the J gene TRBJ2-7, with 8 bases aligning to TRBD1. CDR3 size: 14 residues. Germline values: CDR1 KGHSH, CDR2 LQKENI. After removal of 8 bases from V and 2 bases from J, the junction contained 8 bases not matched to a gene. CDR3 residues: CASKGQGFPYEQYF. The CDR3 DNA is TGTGCCAGCAAAGGACAGGGATTCCCCTACGAGCAGTACTTC.

The chain joins TRBV30 to TRBJ2-7, with D possibly being TRBD2 (6 bases). CDR1 and CDR2 (germline): GTSNPN, SVGIG (reference sequence). The V end was cut by 5 bases, the J end by 3 bases, with 20 bases between. The CDR3 totals 15 residues. This CDR3 reads CAWEVSGPFLYEQYV. The CDR3 coding sequence is TGTGCCTGGGAGGTTAGCGGCCCTTTTCTCTACGAGCAGTACGTC.

This clone was seen more than once but under ten times. This sequence joins TRBV9 and TRBJ2-2, with a weak D call TRBD1 (5 bases). The CDR3 loop spans 17 amino acids. The V end was cut by 0 bases, the J end by 5 bases, with 17 bases between. CDR1 SGDLS and CDR2 YYNGEE come from the germline V gene. This chain's CDR3 is CASSVDQGRKVTGELFF. Written as DNA, the CDR3 is TGTGCCAGCAGCGTAGACCAGGGTAGGAAGGTAACCGGGGAGCTGTTTTTT.

Regarding this clone: In the same sample, other DNA sequences code for this CDR3. The rearrangement links TRBV18 to TRBJ2-3; D ambiguous. This CDR3 has 13 residues. The germline gives CDR1 KGHSH, CDR2 LQKENI. Trimming removed 0 bases at V and 4 bases at J, with 5 bases between. The DNA of the CDR3 is TGTGCCAGCTCACCACCGTCAGCAGATACGCAGTATTTT. Its translation: CASSPPSADTQYF. The entire variable domain, with the rest obtained from reference TRBV18 and TRBJ2-3, is as follows: NAGVMQNPRHLVRRRGQEARLRCSPMKGHSHVYWYRQLPEEGLKFMVYLQKENIIDESGMPKERFSAEFPKEGPSILRIQQVVRGDSAAYFCASSPPSADTQYFGPGTRLTVL.

The CDR3 region has the DNA TGTGCCAGCAGCTTGGTACGGGAGACGGGGAATGAGCAGTTCTTC. Protein: CASSLVRETGNEQFF. The V call is TRBV5-4, the J call TRBJ2-1; TRBD2 might be the D (6 bases). V was pared by 0 bases and J by 7 bases, with 14 bases between. Germline values: CDR1 SGHNT, CDR2 YYREEE (reference sequence). The CDR3 extends over 15 amino acids.

This clone was observed at least ten times. The chain links TRBV29-1 to TRBJ2-3; D not resolved. Looked up from germline, CDR1 is SQVTM and CDR2 is ANQGSEA. V dropped 4 bases and J dropped 1 base, with 9 bases sitting between them. CDR3 length: 13 amino acids. CDR3 region: CSVAPHGTDTQYF. The DNA of the CDR3 is TGCAGCGTTGCTCCACACGGCACAGATACGCAGTATTTT.

CDR3 bases: TGTGCCAGCAGTTACCGTCGGTCTAGCAGCACCGGGGAGCTGTTTTTT. Residues: CASSYRRSSSTGELFF. This chain links TRBV6-6 with TRBJ2-2; possibly TRBD2 for D (5 bases). CDR1 and CDR2 from the germline V gene are MNHNY and SVGAGI (reference sequence). The V gene lost 2 bases and the J gene lost 4 bases, with 14 bases spanning the gap. The CDR3 totals 16 residues.

The J gene is TRBJ2-4, the V gene TRBV19, with D hard to call. Trimming took off 3 bases at V and 1 base at J, with 13 bases between the two ends. CDR1 LNHDA and CDR2 SQIVND come from the germline V gene (reference sequence). The CDR3 is 16 amino acids. CDR3 loop: CASSIGTTGAKNIQYF. The CDR3 DNA sequence: TGTGCCAGTAGTATCGGCACCACCGGGGCCAAAAACATTCAGTACTTC.